This T cell receptor (beta chain) was recorded in a study of T cell repertoires in cytomegalovirus infection. General study points: HLA-C-restricted CMV-specific TCR beta clonotypes were dominant in the ex vivo response.

MiXCR was run by TCRdb on the reads, yielding one entry per CDR3 protein. Of about 190,000 distinct CDR3 sequences detected, 8.5% to 10% appear once; the ten largest clones hold roughly 4.8%. V shed 8 bases and J shed 2 bases, with 28 bases lying between them. The CDR3 is 19 residues long. In germline, CDR1 is SNHLY, CDR2 FYNNEI. Comment on this clonotype: Antigen specificity is unknown.

The sequenced material came from PBMCs. The chain has TRBV2 and TRBJ1-3, with D tentatively TRBD1 (6 bases). This receptor was obtained from a human donor in good health (CMV status not recorded). Some clones in this sample may be carry-over from other donors' samples. The CDR3 is CASGYRVVGVVRTGNTIYF. DNA of the CDR3: TGTGCCAGCGGATACAGGGTAGTGGGCGTAGTTAGGACTGGAAACACCATATATTTT.